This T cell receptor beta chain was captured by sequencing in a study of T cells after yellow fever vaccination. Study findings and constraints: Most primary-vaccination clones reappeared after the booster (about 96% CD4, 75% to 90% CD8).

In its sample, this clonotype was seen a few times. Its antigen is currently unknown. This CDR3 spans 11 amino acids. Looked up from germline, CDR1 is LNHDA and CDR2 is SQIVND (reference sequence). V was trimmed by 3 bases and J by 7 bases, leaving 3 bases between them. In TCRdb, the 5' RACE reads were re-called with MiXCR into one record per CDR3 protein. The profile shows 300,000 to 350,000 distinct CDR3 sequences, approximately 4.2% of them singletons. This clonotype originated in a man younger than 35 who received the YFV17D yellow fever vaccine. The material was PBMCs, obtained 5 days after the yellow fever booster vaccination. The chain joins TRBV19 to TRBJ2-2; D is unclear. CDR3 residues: CASSMVGELFF. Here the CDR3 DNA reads TGTGCCAGTAGTATGGTCGGGGAGCTGTTTTTT.